This TCR beta chain appears in the sequencing data of a study of blood T cell repertoires in COVID-19. In the study overall: COVID-19 samples collected from the United States, Italy and Spain covered acute and convalescent phases. T cells, B-cell-depleted T cells, or PBMCs provided the cDNA or gDNA that served as material.

Authors' methods: Nucleated cell counts were estimated from reference gene primer amplification. TCRdb's table, derived via immunoSEQ multiplex PCR, lists solely in-frame clones and lacks some. V and J calls and clone size are given by that table; D and trimming were obtained from the DNA. The table has roughly 87,000 clones, approximately 84% seen once. The sequence was collected from an older woman with acute or convalescent COVID-19. Material: peripheral blood.

For the CDR3, the DNA is TGTGCCAGCAGTGGACTAGCGGGGGCCGCGAACACCGGGGAGCTGTTTTTT. This encodes CASSGLAGAANTGELFF. This chain uses TRBV11-2 with TRBJ2-2; 13 bases line up with TRBD2. Germline V gene data show CDR1 as SGHAT and CDR2 as FQNNGV. The CDR3 totals 17 residues. V shed 6 bases and J 0 bases; nucleotides not matched to a gene: 4.